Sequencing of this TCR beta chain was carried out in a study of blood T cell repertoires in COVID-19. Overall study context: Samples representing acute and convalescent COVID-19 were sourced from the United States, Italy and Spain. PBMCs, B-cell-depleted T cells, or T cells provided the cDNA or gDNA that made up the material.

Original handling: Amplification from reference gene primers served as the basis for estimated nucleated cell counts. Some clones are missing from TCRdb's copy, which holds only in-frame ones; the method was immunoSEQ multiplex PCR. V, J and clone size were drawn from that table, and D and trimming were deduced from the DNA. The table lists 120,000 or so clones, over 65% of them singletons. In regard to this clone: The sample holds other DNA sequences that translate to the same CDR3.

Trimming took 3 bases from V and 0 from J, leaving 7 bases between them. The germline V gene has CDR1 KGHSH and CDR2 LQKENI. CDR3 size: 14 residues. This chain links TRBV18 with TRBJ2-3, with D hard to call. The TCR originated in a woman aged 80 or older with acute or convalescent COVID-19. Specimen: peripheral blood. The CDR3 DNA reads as TGTGCCAGCTCACCTAGCCGCAGCACAGATACGCAGTATTTT. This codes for CASSPSRSTDTQYF. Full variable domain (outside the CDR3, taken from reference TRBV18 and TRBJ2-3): NAGVMQNPRHLVRRRGQEARLRCSPMKGHSHVYWYRQLPEEGLKFMVYLQKENIIDESGMPKERFSAEFPKEGPSILRIQQVVRGDSAAYFCASSPSRSTDTQYFGPGTRLTVL.